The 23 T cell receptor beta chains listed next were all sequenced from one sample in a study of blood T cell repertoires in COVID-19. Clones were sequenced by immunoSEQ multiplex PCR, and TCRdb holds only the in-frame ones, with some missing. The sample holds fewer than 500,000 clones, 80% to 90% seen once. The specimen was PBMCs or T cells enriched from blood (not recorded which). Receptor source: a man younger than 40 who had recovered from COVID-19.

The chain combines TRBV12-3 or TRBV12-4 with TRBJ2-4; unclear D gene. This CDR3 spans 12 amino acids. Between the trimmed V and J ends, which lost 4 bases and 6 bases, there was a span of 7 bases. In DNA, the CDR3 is TGTGCCAGCAGTTCCTCTCTAAACATTCAGTACTTC. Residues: CASSSSLNIQYF.

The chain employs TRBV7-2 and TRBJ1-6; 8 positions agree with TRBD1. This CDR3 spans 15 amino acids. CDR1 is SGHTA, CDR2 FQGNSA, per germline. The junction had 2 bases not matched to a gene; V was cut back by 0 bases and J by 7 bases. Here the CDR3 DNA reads TGTGCCAGCAGCTTAGCTGGGACAGGAAATTCACCCCTCCACTTT. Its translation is CASSLAGTGNSPLHF.

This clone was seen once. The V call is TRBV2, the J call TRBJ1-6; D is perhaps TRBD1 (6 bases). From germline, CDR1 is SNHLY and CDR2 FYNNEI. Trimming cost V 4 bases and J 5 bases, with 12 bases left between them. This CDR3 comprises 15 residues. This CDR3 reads CASSGTGRDNSPLHF. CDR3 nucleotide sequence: TGTGCCAGCAGTGGCACAGGGCGAGATAATTCACCCCTCCACTTT.

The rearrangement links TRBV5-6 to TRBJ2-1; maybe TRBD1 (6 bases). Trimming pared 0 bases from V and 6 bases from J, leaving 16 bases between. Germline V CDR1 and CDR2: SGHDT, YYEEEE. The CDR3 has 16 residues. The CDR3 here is CASSLGPSTGINEQFF. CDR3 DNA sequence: TGTGCCAGCAGCTTGGGCCCTTCTACAGGGATCAATGAGCAGTTCTTC.

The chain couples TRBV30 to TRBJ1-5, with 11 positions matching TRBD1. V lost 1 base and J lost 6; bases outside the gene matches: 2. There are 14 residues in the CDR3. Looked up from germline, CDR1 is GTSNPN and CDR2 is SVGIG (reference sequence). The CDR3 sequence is CAWSAGTGGQPQHF. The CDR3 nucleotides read TGTGCCTGGAGTGCAGGGACAGGGGGTCAGCCCCAGCATTTT. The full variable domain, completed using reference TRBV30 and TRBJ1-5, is SQTIHQWPATLVQPVGSPLSLECTVEGTSNPNLYWYRQAAGRGLQLLFYSVGIGQISSEVPQNLSASRPQDRQFILSSKKLLLSDSGFYLCAWSAGTGGQPQHFGDGTRLSIL.

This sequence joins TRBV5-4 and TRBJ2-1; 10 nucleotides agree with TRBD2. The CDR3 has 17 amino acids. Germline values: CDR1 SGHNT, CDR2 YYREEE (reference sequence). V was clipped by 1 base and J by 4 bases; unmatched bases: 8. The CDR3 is CASSLKSGGEKYNEQFF. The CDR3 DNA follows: TGTGCCAGCAGCTTGAAGAGCGGGGGGGAGAAGTACAATGAGCAGTTCTTC. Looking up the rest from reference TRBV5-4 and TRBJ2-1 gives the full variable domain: ETGVTQSPTHLIKTRGQQVTLRCSSQSGHNTVSWYQQALGQGPQFIFQYYREEENGRGNFPPRFSGLQFPNYSSELNVNALELDDSALYLCASSLKSGGEKYNEQFFGPGTRLTVL.

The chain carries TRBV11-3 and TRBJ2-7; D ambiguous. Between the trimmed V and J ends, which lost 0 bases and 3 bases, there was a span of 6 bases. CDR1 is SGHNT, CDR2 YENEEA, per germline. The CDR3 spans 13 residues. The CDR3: CASSLDRSYEQYF. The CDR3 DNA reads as TGTGCCAGCAGCTTAGATCGCAGCTACGAGCAGTACTTC.

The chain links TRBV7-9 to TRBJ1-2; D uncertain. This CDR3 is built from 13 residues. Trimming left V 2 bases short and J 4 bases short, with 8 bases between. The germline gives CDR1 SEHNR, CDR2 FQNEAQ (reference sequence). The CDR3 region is CASSLPGPYGYTF. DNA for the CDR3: TGTGCCAGCAGCTTACCAGGCCCCTATGGCTACACCTTC. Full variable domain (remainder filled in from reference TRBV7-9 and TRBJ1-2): DTGVSQNPRHKITKRGQNVTFRCDPISEHNRLYWYRQTLGQGPEFLTYFQNEAQLEKSRLLSDRFSAERPKGSFSTLEIQRTEQGDSAMYLCASSLPGPYGYTFGSGTRLTVV.

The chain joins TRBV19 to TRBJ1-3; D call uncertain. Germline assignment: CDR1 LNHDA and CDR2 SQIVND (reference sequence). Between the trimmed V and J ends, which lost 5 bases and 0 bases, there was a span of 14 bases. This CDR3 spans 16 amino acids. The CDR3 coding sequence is TGTGCCAGTAGTTATAGAAATCAGGTCTCTGGAAACACCATATATTTT. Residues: CASSYRNQVSGNTIYF.

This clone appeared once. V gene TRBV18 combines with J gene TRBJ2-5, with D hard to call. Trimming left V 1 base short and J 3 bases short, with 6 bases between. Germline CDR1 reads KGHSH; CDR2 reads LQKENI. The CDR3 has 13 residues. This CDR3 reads CASSPLVEETQYF. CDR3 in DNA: TGTGCCAGCTCACCACTGGTAGAAGAGACCCAGTACTTC. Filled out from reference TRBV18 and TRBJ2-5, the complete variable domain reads NAGVMQNPRHLVRRRGQEARLRCSPMKGHSHVYWYRQLPEEGLKFMVYLQKENIIDESGMPKERFSAEFPKEGPSILRIQQVVRGDSAAYFCASSPLVEETQYFGPGTRLLVL.

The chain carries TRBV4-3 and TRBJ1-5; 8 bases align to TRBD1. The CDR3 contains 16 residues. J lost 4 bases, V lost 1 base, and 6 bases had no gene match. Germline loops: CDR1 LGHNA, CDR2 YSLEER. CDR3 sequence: CASSQAAGGANQPQHF. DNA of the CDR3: TGCGCCAGCAGCCAAGCAGCAGGGGGCGCGAATCAGCCCCAGCATTTT.

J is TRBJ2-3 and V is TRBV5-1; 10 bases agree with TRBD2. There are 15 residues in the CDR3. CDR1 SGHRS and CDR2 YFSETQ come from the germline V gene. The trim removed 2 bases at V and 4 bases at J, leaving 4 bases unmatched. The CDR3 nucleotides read TGCGCCAGCAGCTTAAGCGGGGGGGCAGCAGATACGCAGTATTTT. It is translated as CASSLSGGAADTQYF.

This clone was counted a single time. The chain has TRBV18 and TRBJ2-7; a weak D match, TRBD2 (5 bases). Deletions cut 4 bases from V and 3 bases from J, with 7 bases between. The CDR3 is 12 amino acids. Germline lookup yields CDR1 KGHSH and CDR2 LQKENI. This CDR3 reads CASSRELYEQYF. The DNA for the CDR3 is TGTGCCAGCTCACGGGAGCTCTACGAGCAGTACTTC. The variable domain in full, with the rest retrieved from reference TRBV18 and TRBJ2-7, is NAGVMQNPRHLVRRRGQEARLRCSPMKGHSHVYWYRQLPEEGLKFMVYLQKENIIDESGMPKERFSAEFPKEGPSILRIQQVVRGDSAAYFCASSRELYEQYFGPGTRLTVT.

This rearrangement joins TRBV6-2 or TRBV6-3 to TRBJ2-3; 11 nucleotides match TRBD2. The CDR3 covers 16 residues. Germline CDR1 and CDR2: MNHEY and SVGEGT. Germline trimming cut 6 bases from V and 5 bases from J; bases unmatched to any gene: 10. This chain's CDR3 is CASSRTSGRRGDTQYF. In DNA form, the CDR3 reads TGTGCCAGCAGCCGGACTAGCGGGCGGAGGGGAGATACGCAGTATTTT.

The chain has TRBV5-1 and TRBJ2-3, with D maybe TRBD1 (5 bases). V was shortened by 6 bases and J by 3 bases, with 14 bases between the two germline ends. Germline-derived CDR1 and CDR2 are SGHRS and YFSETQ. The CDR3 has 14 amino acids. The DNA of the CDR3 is TGCGCCAGCACCCAGGGTATTTCGACAGATACGCAGTATTTT. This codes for CASTQGISTDTQYF.

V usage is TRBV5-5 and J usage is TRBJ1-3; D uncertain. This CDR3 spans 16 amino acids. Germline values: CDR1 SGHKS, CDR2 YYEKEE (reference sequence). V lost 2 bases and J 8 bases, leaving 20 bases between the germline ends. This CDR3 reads CASSFNFRLSGDTIYF. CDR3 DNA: TGTGCCAGCAGCTTTAACTTTCGGTTGTCGGGTGACACCATATATTTT.

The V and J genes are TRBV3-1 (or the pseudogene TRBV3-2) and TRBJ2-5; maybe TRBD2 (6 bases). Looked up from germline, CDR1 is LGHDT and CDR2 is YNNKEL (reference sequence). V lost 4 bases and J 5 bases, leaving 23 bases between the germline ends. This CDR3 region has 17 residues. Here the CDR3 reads CASSPPFRRGGTETQYF. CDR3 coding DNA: TGTGCCAGCAGCCCCCCCTTTCGGAGGGGTGGGACGGAGACCCAGTACTTC.

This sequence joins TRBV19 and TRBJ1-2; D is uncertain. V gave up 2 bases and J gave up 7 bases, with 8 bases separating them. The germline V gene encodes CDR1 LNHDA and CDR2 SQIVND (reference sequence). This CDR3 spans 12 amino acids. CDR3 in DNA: TGTGCCAGTAGTATAATCCCCCTTGGCTACACCTTC. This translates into CASSIIPLGYTF.

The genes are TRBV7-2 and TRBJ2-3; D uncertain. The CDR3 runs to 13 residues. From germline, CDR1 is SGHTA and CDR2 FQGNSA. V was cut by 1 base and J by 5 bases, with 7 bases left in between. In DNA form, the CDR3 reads TGTGCCAGCAGCTTAGTCCGGTTAGATACGCAGTATTTT. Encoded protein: CASSLVRLDTQYF.

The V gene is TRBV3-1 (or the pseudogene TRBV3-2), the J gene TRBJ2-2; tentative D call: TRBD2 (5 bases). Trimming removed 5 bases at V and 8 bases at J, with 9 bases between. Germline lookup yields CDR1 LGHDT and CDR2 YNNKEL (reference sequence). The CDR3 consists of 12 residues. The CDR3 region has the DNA TGTGCCAGCAGCTGGGGAGAGGGGGAGCTGTTTTTT. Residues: CASSWGEGELFF.

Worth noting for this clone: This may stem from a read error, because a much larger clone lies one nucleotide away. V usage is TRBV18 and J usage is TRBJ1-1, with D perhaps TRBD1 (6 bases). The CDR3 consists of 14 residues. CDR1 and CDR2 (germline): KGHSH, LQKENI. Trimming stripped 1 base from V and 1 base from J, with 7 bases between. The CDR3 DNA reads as TGTGCCAGCTCACCACAGGGGGAGAACACTGAAGCTTTCTTT. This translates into CASSPQGENTEAFF.

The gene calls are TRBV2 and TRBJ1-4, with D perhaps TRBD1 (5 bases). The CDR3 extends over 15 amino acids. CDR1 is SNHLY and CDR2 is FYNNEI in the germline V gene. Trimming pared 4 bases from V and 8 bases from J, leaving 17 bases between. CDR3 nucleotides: TGTGCCAGCAGTGCGCAGGGAAGTCACCTGGAAAAACTGTTTTTT. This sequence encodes CASSAQGSHLEKLFF.

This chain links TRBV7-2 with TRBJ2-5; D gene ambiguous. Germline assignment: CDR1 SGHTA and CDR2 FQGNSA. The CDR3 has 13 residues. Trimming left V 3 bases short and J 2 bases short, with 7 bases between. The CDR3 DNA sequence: TGTGCCAGCAGCTTTGTTAGACAAGAGACCCAGTACTTC. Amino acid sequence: CASSFVRQETQYF.